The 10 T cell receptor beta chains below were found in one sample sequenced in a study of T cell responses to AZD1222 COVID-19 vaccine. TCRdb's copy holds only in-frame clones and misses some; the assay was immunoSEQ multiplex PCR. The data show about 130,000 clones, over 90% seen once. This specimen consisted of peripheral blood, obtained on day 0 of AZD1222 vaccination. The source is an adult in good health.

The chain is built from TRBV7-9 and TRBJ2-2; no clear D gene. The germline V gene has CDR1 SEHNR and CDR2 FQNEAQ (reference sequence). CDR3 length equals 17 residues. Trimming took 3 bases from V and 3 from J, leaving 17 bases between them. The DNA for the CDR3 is TGTGCCAGCAGCTTTCTGGGTTCACCTACATACACCGGGGAGCTGTTTTTT. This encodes CASSFLGSPTYTGELFF. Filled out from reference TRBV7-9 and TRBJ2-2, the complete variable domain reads DTGVSQNPRHKITKRGQNVTFRCDPISEHNRLYWYRQTLGQGPEFLTYFQNEAQLEKSRLLSDRFSAERPKGSFSTLEIQRTEQGDSAMYLCASSFLGSPTYTGELFFGEGSRLTVL.

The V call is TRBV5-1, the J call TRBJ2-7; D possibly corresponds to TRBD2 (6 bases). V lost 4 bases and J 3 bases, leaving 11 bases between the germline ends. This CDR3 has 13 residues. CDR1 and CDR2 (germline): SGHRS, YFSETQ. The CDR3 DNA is TGCGCCAGCAGCGCGGGACTTAGCTACGAGCAGTACTTC. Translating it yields CASSAGLSYEQYF.

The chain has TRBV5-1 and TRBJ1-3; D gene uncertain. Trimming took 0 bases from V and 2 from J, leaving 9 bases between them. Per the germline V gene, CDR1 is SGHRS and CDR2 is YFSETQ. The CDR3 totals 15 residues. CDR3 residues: CASSLGVGTGNTIYF. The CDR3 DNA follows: TGCGCCAGCAGCTTGGGGGTAGGAACTGGAAACACCATATATTTT.

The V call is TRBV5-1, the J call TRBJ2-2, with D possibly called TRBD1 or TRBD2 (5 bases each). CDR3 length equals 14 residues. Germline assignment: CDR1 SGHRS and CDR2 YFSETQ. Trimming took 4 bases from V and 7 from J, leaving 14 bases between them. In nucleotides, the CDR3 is TGCGCCAGCAGCCAGGCTGGGGGAGTCGGGGAGCTGTTTTTT. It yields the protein CASSQAGGVGELFF.

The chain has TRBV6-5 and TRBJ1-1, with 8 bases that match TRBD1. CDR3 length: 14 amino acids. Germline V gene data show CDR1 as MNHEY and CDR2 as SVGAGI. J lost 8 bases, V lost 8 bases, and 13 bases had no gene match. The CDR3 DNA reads TGTGCCAGCTCGTTTGGGACAGGCGGCGGCGAAGCTTTCTTT. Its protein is CASSFGTGGGEAFF.

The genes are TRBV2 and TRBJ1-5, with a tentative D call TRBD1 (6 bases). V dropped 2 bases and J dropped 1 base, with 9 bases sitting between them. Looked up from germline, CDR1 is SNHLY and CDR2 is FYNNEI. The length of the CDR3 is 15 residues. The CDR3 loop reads CASSEQGLSNQPQHF. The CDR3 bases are TGTGCCAGCAGTGAACAGGGGTTAAGCAATCAGCCCCAGCATTTT.

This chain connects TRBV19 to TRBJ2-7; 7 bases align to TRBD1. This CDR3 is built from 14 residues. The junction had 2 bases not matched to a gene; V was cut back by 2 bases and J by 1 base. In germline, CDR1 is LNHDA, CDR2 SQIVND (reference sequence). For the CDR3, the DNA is TGTGCCAGTAGTATACAGGGACAGTCCTACGAGCAGTACTTC. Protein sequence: CASSIQGQSYEQYF.

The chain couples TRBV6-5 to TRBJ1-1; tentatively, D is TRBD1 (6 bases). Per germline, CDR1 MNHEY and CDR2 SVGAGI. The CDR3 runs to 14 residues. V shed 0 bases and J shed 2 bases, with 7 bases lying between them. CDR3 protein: CASSYSRGNTEAFF. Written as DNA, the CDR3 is TGTGCCAGCAGTTACTCCAGGGGTAACACTGAAGCTTTCTTT.

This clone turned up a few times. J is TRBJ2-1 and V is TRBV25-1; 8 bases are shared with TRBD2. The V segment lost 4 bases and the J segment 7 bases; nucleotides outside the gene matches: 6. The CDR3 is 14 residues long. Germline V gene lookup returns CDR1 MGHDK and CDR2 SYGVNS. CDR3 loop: CASSGLSGGNEQFF. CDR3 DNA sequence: TGTGCCAGCAGTGGGTTGTCGGGGGGGAATGAGCAGTTCTTC.

The CDR3 region is CASSRIQSGGAFDEQFF. The DNA for the CDR3 is TGTGCCAGCAGCCGCATACAAAGCGGGGGGGCCTTCGATGAGCAGTTCTTC. This chain connects TRBV4-2 to TRBJ2-1; TRBD2 aligns across 10 bases. Germline CDR1 is LGHNA and CDR2 is YNFKEQ. The junction had 14 bases not matched to a gene; V was cut back by 4 bases and J by 8 bases. CDR3 length equals 17 residues.